This passage covers 4 T cell receptor beta chains from one sample sequenced in a study of beta chain features in type 1 diabetes (dated by TCRdb to about 2018). Receptor amplification or capture employed the immunoSEQ multiplex PCR assay. The entire isolated RNA was reverse transcribed using the High Capacity cDNA Reverse Transcription Kit, and thus expressed TCRB transcripts were sequenced. Imported from immuneACCESS, the table was reduced by TCRdb to in-frame sequences with V and J called. These copies leave out some clones; in studies compared against another copy, an unresolved V gene accounts for under half, and the cause of the remainder is not known. The sample table records some 150,000 clones; 9% to 10% of these occur just once. The ten largest clonotypes hold less than 0.85% of the sample. The sequenced sample was central memory CD4+ T cells from blood. These receptors came from a woman aged 40 to 55 in good health.

The sample holds a few counts of this clone. The V call is TRBV27, the J call TRBJ2-3, with D unresolved. Germline lookup yields CDR1 MNHEY and CDR2 SMNVEV (reference sequence). The CDR3 covers 16 residues. The ends were cut back, 3 bases at V and 2 bases at J, with 15 bases in the middle. The CDR3: CASSLSVGQDTDTQYF. Written as DNA, the CDR3 is TGTGCCAGCAGTTTGTCAGTTGGGCAGGACACAGATACGCAGTATTTT.

V is TRBV27 and J is TRBJ2-1; 7 bases align to TRBD1. With V trimmed by 5 bases and J by 7 bases, 8 bases remained unmatched. CDR3 size: 14 residues. Germline V gene lookup returns CDR1 MNHEY and CDR2 SMNVEV (reference sequence). CDR3 coding DNA: TGTGCCAGCAGTCCATCAAACAGGGGAAATGAGCAGTTCTTC. This translates into CASSPSNRGNEQFF.

CDR3 protein: CASGPPGTLGEKLFF. The CDR3 nucleotides are TGTGCTAGTGGTCCGCCGGGGACTTTGGGCGAAAAACTGTTTTTT. The chain links TRBV12-5 to TRBJ1-4, with D possibly TRBD1 on 5 matching bases. The ends were cut back, 5 bases at V and 8 bases at J, with 18 bases in the middle. The CDR3 has 15 residues. CDR1 LGHNT and CDR2 FRNRAP come from the germline V gene.

About this clone itself: Other DNA variants within this sample encode the same CDR3. The gene calls are TRBV19 and TRBJ2-7; possibly TRBD1 for D (5 bases). Germline CDR1 LNHDA, CDR2 SQIVND (reference sequence). This CDR3 is built from 15 residues. Trimming stripped 6 bases from V and 1 base from J, with 16 bases between. CDR3 residues: CASSPRQGLSYEQYF. The CDR3 DNA sequence: TGTGCCAGTAGCCCCCGGCAGGGCCTGTCCTACGAGCAGTACTTC.